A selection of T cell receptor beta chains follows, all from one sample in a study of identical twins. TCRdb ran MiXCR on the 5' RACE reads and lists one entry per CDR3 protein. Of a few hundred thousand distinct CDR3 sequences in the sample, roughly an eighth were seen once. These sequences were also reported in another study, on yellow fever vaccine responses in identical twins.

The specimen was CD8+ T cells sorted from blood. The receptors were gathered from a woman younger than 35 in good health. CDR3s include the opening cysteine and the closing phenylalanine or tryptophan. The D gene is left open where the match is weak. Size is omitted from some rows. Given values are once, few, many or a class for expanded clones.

CDR3: CASLVGNTIYF
DNA: TGTGCCAGCTTGGTTGGAAACACCATATATTTT
J: TRBJ1-3
D: NA
V: TRBV7-9
size: NA

CDR3: CASSPVGGRNQPQHF
DNA: TGTGCCAGCAGTCCAGTGGGGGGAAGAAATCAGCCCCAGCATTTT
J: TRBJ1-5
D: NA
V: TRBV12-3/TRBV12-4
size: few

CDR3: CASSAHGQASYGGTEAFF
DNA: TGTGCCAGCAGCGCCCACGGACAGGCTAGTTATGGAGGGACTGAAGCTTTCTTT
J: TRBJ1-1
D: TRBD1
V: TRBV9
size: few

CDR3: CASSEAGRRAVLNEQFF
DNA: TGTGCCAGCAGTGAAGCGGGTCGCAGGGCAGTCCTGAATGAGCAGTTCTTC
J: TRBJ2-1
D: NA
V: TRBV6-1
size: NA

CDR3: CASRLTSGHNTYNEQFF
DNA: TGTGCCAGCAGACTGACTAGCGGGCATAATACTTACAATGAGCAGTTCTTC
J: TRBJ2-1
D: TRBD2
V: TRBV6-1
size: once

CDR3: CASSLIRQEPYNEQFF
DNA: TGTGCCAGCAGCTTAATTCGACAGGAGCCGTACAATGAGCAGTTCTTC
J: TRBJ2-1
D: NA
V: TRBV7-6
size: few

CDR3: CSAPDRHNEQFF
DNA: TGCAGTGCTCCAGACAGACACAATGAGCAGTTCTTC
J: TRBJ2-1
D: NA
V: TRBV20-1
size: many

CDR3: CSARPGDREQFF
DNA: TGCAGTGCTAGGCCCGGGGACAGAGAGCAGTTCTTC
J: TRBJ2-1
D: TRBD1
V: TRBV20-1
size: NA

CDR3: CSARDLAGYQETQYF
DNA: TGCAGTGCTAGAGATCTCGCAGGGTACCAAGAGACCCAGTACTTC
J: TRBJ2-5
D: NA
V: TRBV20-1
size: few

CDR3: CASSSGEAYGYTF
DNA: TGTGCCAGCAGCTCCGGGGAGGCCTATGGCTACACCTTC
J: TRBJ1-2
D: NA
V: TRBV7-9
size: few

CDR3: CASSQWSGRENEQFF
DNA: TGTGCCAGCAGCCAATGGAGCGGGAGGGAGAATGAGCAGTTCTTC
J: TRBJ2-1
D: TRBD2
V: TRBV14
size: few

CDR3: CSATTSGGAGQETQYF
DNA: TGCAGTGCCACCACTAGCGGGGGGGCCGGACAAGAGACCCAGTACTTC
J: TRBJ2-5
D: TRBD2
V: TRBV20-1
size: NA

CDR3: CASSFGVSEKLFF
DNA: TGTGCCAGCAGCTTTGGGGTTAGCGAAAAACTGTTTTTT
J: TRBJ1-4
D: NA
V: TRBV5-6
size: NA

CDR3: CASSQDRAGNYNEQFF
DNA: TGCGCCAGCAGCCAAGATCGAGCGGGGAACTACAATGAGCAGTTCTTC
J: TRBJ2-1
D: TRBD2
V: TRBV4-1
size: NA

CDR3: CASRSGTGTYEQYF
DNA: TGTGCCAGCAGGTCCGGGACAGGAACCTACGAGCAGTACTTC
J: TRBJ2-7
D: TRBD1
V: TRBV9
size: NA

CDR3: CASSSSWAEAFF
DNA: TGTGCCAGCAGCTCCTCCTGGGCTGAAGCTTTCTTT
J: TRBJ1-1
D: NA
V: TRBV7-9
size: many

CDR3: CASSVSTGELFF
DNA: TGTGCCAGCAGCGTATCCACCGGGGAGCTGTTTTTT
J: TRBJ2-2
D: NA
V: TRBV9
size: NA

CDR3: CASSYSRGYGYTF
DNA: TGTGCCAGCAGTTACTCGCGCGGCTATGGCTACACCTTC
J: TRBJ1-2
D: NA
V: TRBV6-5
size: few

CDR3: CASSRGYNQPQHF
DNA: TGTGCCAGTAGTCGAGGGTATAATCAGCCCCAGCATTTT
J: TRBJ1-5
D: NA
V: TRBV19
size: few

CDR3: CASSPRDQETQYF
DNA: TGTGCCAGCAGTCCCAGGGACCAAGAGACCCAGTACTTC
J: TRBJ2-5
D: NA
V: TRBV25-1
size: NA

CDR3: CASSVEGTGVLYEQYF
DNA: TGTGCCAGCAGCGTAGAAGGGACAGGGGTACTCTACGAGCAGTACTTC
J: TRBJ2-7
D: TRBD1
V: TRBV9
size: many

CDR3: CASSHLRRLAGVWYGYTGELFF
DNA: TGTGCCAGCAGCCATTTGAGACGACTAGCGGGTGTATGGTATGGGTACACCGGGGAGCTGTTTTTT
J: TRBJ2-2
D: TRBD2
V: TRBV3-1
size: NA

CDR3: CASSSTTGANQPQHF
DNA: TGTGCCAGCAGCTCTACGACAGGGGCCAATCAGCCCCAGCATTTT
J: TRBJ1-5
D: TRBD1
V: TRBV7-8
size: few